This T cell receptor beta chain was sequenced for a study of blood T cell repertoires in COVID-19. Study overall: The origin of the acute and convalescent COVID-19 samples was the United States, Italy and Spain. Sources were T cells, B-cell-depleted T cells, or PBMCs; the material itself was cDNA or gDNA.

CDR3 length: 16 residues. Trimming pared 4 bases from V and 5 bases from J, leaving 20 bases between. Germline V gene data show CDR1 as SNHLY and CDR2 as FYNNEI. Source study methods: Amplification from reference gene primers served as the basis for estimated nucleated cell counts. Using immunoSEQ multiplex PCR, the repertoire was profiled, and TCRdb retains in-frame clones only, with some absent. Clonal size and the V and J genes are those of that table, whereas D and trimming came from the DNA. Among fewer than 400,000 clones listed, approximately 82% were seen once. This chain uses TRBV2 with TRBJ1-2; D is possibly TRBD1 (6 bases). The sequence derives from a man aged 25-45 years with active or convalescent COVID-19. Sequencing was carried out using peripheral blood. The CDR3 DNA reads as TGTGCCAGCAGTGTAAAAGAAGTCAGGGGACGTTATGGCTACACCTTC. Its translation: CASSVKEVRGRYGYTF.